This T cell receptor (beta chain) was found in a study of T cell clones after liver transplantation. General study findings and limits: Compared with third party-reactive sequences, donor-reactive ones declined more, independent of withdrawal success.

The method was immunoSEQ multiplex PCR; TCRdb's version includes in-frame clones alone and lacks a portion of them. The sample gives 55,000 to 75,000 clones, 70% of which show up once; roughly 2.8% is in the top ten. Turning to this clone: Its cognate antigen is unknown.

This CDR3 is 14 amino acids long. The TCR was taken from a human patient who received a liver transplant. The graft donor may have contributed some T cells. The chain is built from TRBV21-1 and TRBJ2-1; TRBD2 is the table's D call, not checked against the DNA. TRBV21-1 constitutes a pseudogene. The sequenced sample was CD4+ T cells from blood, obtained at the roughly 15-month timepoint. This CDR3 is CASRMLLARNEQFF. DNA of the CDR3: TGTGCCAGCAGGATGTTACTAGCCCGTAATGAGCAGTTCTTC.